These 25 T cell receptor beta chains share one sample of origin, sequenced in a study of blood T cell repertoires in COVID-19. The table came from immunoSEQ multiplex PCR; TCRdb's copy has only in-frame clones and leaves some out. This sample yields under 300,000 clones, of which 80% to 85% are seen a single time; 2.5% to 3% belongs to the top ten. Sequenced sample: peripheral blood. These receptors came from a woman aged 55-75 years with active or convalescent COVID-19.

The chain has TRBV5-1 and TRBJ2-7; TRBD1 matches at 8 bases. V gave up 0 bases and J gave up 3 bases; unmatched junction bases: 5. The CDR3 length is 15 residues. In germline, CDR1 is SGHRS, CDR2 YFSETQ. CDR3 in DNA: TGCGCCAGCAGCTTGGCGTCAGGGACAGGCTACGAGCAGTACTTC. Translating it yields CASSLASGTGYEQYF.

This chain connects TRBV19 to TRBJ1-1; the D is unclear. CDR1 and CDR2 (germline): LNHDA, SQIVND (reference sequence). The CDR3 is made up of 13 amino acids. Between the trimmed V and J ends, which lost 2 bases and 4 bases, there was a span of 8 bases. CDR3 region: CASSIYEGTEAFF. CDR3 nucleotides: TGTGCCAGTAGTATATATGAGGGCACTGAAGCTTTCTTT.

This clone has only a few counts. CDR3 protein: CASSTGGDEKLFF. The CDR3 bases are TGTGCCAGCAGTACAGGGGGCGATGAAAAACTGTTTTTT. The chain recombines TRBV6-5 with TRBJ1-4; 9 bases fit TRBD1. This CDR3 spans 13 amino acids. V dropped 5 bases and J dropped 6; count of bases not matched to a gene: 1. Germline V gene data show CDR1 as MNHEY and CDR2 as SVGAGI.

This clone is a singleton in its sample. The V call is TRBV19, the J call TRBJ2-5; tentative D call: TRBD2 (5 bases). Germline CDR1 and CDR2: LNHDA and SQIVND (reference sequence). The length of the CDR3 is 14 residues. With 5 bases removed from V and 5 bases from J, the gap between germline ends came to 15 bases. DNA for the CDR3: TGTGCCAGTAGTCTTCTCCTGTCGGGGGAGACCCAGTACTTC. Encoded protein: CASSLLLSGETQYF.

Written as DNA, the CDR3 is TGTGCCAGCAGCCGTAGCCGGGACGGGGGAGGGCTCGAGCAGTACTTC. This codes for CASSRSRDGGGLEQYF. The V call is TRBV7-9, the J call TRBJ2-7; 7 bases line up with TRBD2. Unmatched junction bases numbered 16, after V lost 5 bases and J lost 6 bases. The CDR3 spans 16 residues. Germline V lookup: CDR1 SEHNR, CDR2 FQNEAQ (reference sequence).

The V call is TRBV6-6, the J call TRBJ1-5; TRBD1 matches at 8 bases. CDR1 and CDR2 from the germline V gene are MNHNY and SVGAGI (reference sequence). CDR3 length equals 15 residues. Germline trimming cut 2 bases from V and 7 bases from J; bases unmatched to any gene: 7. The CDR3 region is CASSYGQGARQPQHF. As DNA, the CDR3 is TGTGCCAGCAGTTACGGGCAGGGGGCGCGACAGCCCCAGCATTTT.

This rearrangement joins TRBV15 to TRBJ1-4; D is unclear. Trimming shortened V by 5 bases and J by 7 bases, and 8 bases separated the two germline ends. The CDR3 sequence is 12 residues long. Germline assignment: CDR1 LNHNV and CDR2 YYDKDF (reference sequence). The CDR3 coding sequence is TGTGCCACCAGCTCCTTTAGTGAAAAACTGTTTTTT. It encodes CATSSFSEKLFF. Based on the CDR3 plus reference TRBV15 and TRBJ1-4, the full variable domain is DAMVIQNPRYQVTQFGKPVTLSCSQTLNHNVMYWYQQKSSQAPKLLFHYYDKDFNNEADTPDNFQSRRPNTSFCFLDIRSPGLGDTAMYLCATSSFSEKLFFGSGTQLSVL.

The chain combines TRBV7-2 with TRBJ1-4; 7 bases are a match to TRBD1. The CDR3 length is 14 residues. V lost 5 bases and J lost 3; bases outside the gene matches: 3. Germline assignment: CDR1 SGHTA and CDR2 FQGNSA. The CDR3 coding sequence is TGTGCCAGCAGCCTCGGGACAGCTAATGAAAAACTGTTTTTT. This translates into CASSLGTANEKLFF.

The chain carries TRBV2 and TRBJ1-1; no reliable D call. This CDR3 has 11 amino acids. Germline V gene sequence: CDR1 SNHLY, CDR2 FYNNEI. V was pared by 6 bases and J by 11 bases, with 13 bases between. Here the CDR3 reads CASRSDYGAFF. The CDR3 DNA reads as TGTGCCAGCAGGAGCGACTATGGGGCTTTCTTT.

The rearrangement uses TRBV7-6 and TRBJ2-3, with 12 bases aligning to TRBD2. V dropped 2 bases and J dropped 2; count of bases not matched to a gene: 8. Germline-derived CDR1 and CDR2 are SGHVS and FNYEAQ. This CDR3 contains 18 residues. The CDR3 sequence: CASSLLAGGRGPTDTQYF. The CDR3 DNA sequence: TGTGCCAGCAGCTTACTAGCGGGGGGGAGAGGACCCACAGATACGCAGTATTTT.

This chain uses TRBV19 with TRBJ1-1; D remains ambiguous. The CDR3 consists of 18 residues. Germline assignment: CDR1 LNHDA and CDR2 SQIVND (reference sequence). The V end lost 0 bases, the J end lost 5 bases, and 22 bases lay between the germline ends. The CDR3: CASSIDSRLNNRETEAFF. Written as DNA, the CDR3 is TGTGCCAGTAGTATAGATTCCCGACTTAACAATCGTGAAACTGAAGCTTTCTTT.

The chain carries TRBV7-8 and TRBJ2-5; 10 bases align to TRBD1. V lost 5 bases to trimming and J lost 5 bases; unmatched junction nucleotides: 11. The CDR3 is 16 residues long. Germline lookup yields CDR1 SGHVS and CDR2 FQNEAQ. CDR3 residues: CASSLPTGGLLETQYF. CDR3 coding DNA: TGTGCCAGCAGCCTGCCGACAGGGGGCCTCCTCGAGACCCAGTACTTC.

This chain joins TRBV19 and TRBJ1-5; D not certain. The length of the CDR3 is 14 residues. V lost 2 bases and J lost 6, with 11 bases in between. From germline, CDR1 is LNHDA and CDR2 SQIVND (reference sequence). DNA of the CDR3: TGTGCCAGTAGTATAAGGAGGAGCCCTCAGCCCCAGCATTTT. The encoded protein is CASSIRRSPQPQHF.

Here the CDR3 DNA reads TGCGCCAGCAGCTTCCCCGGACAGGGTGATGGCTACACCTTC. This translates into CASSFPGQGDGYTF. V and J are TRBV5-1 and TRBJ1-2; TRBD1 aligns across 8 bases. J was trimmed by 6 bases and V by 2 bases; bases with no gene match: 6. Germline CDR1 is SGHRS and CDR2 is YFSETQ. CDR3 length: 14 residues.

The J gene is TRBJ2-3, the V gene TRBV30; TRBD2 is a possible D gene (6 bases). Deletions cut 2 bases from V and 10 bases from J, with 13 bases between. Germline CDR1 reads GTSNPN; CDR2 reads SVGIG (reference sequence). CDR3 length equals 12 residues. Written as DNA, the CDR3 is TGTGCCTGGAGTAAGACTAGGGGTGCGCAGTATTTT. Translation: CAWSKTRGAQYF.

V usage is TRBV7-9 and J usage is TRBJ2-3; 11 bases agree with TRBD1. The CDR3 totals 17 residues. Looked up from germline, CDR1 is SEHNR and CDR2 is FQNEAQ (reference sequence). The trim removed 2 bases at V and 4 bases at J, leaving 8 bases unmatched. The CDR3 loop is CASSLPFEGQGADTQYF. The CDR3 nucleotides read TGTGCCAGCAGCTTACCCTTCGAGGGACAGGGGGCAGATACGCAGTATTTT.

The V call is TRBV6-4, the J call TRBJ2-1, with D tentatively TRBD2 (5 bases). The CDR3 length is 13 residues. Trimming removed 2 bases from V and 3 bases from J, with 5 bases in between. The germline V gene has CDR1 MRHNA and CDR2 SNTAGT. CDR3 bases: TGTGCCAGCAGTGACCGGGGCTACAATGAGCAGTTCTTC. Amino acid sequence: CASSDRGYNEQFF.

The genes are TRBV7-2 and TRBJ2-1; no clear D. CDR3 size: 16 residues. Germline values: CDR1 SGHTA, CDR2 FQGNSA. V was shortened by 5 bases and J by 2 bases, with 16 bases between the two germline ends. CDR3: CASSPRMVSAYNEQFF. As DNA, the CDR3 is TGTGCCAGCAGCCCTCGGATGGTCAGCGCCTACAATGAGCAGTTCTTC.

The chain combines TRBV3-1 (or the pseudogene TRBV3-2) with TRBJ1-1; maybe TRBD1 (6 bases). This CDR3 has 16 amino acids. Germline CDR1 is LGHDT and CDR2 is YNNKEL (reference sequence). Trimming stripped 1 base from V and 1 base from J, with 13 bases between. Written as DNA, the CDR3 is TGTGCCAGCAGCCAAGGTCCGGGGGGCTGGAACACTGAAGCTTTCTTT. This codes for CASSQGPGGWNTEAFF.

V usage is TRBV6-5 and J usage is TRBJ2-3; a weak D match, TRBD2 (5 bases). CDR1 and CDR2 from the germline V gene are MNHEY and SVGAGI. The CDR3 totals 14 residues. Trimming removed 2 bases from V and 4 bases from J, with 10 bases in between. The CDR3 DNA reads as TGTGCCAGCAGTTACGGTCTAGCCCCAGATACGCAGTATTTT. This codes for CASSYGLAPDTQYF.

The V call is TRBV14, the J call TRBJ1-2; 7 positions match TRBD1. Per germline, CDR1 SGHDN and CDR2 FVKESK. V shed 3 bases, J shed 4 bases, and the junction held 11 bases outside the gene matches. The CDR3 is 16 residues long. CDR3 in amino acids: CASSQRQGTLGYGYTF. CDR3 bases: TGTGCCAGCAGCCAGCGACAGGGTACCCTCGGCTATGGCTACACCTTC.

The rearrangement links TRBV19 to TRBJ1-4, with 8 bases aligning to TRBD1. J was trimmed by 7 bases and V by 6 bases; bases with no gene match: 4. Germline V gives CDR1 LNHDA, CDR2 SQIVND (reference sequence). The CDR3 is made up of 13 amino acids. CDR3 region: CASSPGQGEKLFF. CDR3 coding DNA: TGTGCCAGTAGCCCTGGACAGGGTGAAAAACTGTTTTTT.

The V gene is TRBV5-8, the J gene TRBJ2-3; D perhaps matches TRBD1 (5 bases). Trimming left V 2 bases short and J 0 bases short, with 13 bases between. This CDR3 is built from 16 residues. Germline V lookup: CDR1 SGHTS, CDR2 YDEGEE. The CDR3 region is CASSFSRRASTDTQYF. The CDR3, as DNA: TGTGCCAGCAGCTTTTCTCGCAGGGCAAGCACAGATACGCAGTATTTT.

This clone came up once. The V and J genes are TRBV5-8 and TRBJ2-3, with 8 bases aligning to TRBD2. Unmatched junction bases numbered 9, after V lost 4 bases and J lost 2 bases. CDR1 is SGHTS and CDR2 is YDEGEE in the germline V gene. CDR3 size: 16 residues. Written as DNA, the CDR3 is TGTGCCAGCAGCCCACCGGGGGGGGGAGTCACAGATACGCAGTATTTT. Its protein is CASSPPGGGVTDTQYF.

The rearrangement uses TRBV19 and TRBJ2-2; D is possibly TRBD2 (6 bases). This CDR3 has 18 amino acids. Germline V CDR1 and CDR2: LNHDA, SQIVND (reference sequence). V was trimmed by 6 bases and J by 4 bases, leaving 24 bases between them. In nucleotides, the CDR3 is TGTGCCAGTAGACCTGGCGGGGCCAGGGCCGACTTCACCGGGGAGCTGTTTTTT. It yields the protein CASRPGGARADFTGELFF. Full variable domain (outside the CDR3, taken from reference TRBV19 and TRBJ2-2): DGGITQSPKYLFRKEGQNVTLSCEQNLNHDAMYWYRQDPGQGLRLIYYSQIVNDFQKGDIAEGYSVSREKKESFPLTVTSAQKNPTAFYLCASRPGGARADFTGELFFGEGSRLTVL.